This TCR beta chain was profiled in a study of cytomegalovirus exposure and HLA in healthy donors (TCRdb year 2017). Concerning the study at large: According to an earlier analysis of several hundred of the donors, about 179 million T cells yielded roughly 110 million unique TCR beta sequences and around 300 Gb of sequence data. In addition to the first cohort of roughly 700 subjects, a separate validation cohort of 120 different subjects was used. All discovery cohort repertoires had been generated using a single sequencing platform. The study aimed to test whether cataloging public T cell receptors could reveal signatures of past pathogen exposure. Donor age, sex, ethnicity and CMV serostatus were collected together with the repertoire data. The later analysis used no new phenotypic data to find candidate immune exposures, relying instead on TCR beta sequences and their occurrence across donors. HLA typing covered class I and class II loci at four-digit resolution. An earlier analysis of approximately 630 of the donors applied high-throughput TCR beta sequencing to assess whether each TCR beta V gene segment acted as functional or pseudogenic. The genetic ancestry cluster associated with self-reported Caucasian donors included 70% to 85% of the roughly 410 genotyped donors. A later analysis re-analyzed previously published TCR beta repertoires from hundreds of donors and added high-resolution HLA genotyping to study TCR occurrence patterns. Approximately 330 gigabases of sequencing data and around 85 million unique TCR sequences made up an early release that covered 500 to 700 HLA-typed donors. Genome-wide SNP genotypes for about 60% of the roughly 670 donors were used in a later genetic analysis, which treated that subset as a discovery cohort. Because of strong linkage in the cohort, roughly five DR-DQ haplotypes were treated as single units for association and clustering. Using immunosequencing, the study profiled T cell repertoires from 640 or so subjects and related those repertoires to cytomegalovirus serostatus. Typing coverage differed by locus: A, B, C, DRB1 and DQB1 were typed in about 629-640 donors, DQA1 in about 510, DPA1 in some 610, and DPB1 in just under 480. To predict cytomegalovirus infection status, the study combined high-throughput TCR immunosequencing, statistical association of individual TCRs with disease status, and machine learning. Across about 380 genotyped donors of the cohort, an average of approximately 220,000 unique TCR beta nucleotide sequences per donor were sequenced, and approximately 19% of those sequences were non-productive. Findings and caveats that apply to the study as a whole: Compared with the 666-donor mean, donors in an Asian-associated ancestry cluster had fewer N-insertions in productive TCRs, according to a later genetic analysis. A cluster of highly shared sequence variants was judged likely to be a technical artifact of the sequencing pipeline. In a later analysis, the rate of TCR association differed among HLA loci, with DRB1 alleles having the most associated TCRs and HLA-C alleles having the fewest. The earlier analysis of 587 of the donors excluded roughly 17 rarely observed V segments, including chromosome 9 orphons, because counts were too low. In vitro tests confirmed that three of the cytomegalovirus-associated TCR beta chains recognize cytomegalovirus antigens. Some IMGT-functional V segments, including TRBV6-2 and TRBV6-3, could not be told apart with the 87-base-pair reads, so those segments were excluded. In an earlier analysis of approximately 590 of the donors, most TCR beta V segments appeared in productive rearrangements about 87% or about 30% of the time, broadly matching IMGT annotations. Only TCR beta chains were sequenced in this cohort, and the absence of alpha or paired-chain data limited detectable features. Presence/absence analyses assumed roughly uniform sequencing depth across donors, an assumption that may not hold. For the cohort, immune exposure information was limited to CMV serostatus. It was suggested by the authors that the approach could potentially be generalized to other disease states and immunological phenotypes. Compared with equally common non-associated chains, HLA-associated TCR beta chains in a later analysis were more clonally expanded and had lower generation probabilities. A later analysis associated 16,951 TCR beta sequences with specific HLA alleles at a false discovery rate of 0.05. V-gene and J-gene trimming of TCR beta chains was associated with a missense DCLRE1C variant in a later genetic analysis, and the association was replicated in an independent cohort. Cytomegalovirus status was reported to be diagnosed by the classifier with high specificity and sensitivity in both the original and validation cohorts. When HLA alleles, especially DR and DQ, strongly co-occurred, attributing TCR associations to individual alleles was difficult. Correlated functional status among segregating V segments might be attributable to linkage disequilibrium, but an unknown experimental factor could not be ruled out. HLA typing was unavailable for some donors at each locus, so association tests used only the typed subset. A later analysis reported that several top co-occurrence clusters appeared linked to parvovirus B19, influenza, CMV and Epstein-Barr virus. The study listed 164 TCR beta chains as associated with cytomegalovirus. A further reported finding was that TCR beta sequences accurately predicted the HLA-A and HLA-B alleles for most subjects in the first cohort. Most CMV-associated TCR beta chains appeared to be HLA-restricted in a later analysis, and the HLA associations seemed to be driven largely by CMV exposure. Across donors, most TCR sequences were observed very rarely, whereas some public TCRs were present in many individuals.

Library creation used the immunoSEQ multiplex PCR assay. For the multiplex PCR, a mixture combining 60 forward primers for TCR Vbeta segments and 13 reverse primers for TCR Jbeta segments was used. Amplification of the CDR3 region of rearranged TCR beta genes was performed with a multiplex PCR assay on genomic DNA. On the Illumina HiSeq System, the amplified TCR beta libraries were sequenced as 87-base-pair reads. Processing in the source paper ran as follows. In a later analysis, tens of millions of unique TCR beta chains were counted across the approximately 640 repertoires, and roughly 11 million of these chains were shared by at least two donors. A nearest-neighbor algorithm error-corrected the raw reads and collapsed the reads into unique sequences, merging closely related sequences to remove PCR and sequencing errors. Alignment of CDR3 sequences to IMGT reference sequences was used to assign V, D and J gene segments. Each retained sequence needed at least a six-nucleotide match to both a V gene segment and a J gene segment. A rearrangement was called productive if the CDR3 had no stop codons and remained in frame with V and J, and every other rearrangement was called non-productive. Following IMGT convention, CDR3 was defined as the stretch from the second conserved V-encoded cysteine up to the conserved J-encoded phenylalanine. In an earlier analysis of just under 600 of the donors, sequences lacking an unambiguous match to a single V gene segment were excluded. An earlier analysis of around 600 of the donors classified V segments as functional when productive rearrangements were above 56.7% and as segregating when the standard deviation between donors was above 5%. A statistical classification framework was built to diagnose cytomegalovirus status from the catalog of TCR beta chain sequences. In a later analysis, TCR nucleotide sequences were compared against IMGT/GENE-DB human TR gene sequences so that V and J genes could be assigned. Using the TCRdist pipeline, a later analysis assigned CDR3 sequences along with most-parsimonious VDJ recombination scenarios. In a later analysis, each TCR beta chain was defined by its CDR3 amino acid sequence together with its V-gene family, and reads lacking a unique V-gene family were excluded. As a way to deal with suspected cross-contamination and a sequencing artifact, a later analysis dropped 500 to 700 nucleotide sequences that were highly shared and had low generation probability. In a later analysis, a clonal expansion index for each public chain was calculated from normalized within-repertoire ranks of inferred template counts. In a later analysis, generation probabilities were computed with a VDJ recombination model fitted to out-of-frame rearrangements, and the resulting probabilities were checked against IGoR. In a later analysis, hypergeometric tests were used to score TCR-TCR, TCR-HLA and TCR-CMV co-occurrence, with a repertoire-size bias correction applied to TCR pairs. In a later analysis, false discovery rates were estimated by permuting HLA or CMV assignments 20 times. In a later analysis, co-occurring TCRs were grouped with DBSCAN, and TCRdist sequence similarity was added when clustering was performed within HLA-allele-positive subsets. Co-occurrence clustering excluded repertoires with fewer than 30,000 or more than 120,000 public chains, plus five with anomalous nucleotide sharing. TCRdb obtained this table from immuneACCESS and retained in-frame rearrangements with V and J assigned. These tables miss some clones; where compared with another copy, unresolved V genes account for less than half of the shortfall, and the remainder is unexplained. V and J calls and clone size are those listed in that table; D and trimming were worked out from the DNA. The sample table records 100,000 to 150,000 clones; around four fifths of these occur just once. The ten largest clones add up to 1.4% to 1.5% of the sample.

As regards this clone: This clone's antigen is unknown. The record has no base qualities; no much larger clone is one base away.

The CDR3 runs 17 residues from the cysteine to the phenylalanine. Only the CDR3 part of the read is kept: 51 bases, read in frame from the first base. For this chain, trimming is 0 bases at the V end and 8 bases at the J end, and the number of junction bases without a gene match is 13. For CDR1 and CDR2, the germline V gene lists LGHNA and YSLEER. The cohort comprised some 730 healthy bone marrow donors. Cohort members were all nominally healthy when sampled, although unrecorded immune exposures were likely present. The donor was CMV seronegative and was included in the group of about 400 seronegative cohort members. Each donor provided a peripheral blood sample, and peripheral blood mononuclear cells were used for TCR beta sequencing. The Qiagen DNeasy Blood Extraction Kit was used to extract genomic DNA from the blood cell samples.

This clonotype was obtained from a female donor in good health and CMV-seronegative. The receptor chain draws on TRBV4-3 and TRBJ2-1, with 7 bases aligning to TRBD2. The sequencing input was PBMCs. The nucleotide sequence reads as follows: TGCGCCAGCAGCCAAGACCATAGGGAGGGAGAAAGGGATGAGCAGTTCTTC. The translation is CASSQDHREGERDEQFF.